A single sample is the source of the 17 T cell receptor beta chains below, sequenced in a study of T-cell reconstitution after alpha-beta-depleted transplantation in children. Unique molecular identifiers were incorporated when the TCRbeta library was constructed. TCRdb reprocessed the PCR reads via MiXCR and lists one record per CDR3 protein. The repertoire has about 610,000 distinct CDR3 sequences, over 9.5% of them found once; the top ten carry 3.5% to 5%. The specimen comprised PBMCs from the stem cell graft donor, sampled from the stem cell graft. These receptors were taken from a human donor who donated a stem cell graft to a child with acute myeloid leukemia.

This clonotype was counted only a few times. This chain connects TRBV6-5 to TRBJ2-1; maybe TRBD1 (5 bases). The germline gives CDR1 MNHEY, CDR2 SVGAGI. CDR3 size: 14 residues. With 2 bases removed from V and 4 bases from J, the gap between germline ends came to 9 bases. The CDR3 sequence is CASSYDSRYNEQFF. The DNA of the CDR3 is TGTGCCAGCAGTTACGACAGTCGTTACAATGAGCAGTTCTTC.

Only a few counts were recorded for this clonotype. This chain connects TRBV20-1 to TRBJ2-7, with TRBD2 matching 7 bases. The V and J ends lost 0 bases and 9 bases, in that order; junction bases with no gene match: 11. Germline CDR1 is DFQATT and CDR2 is SNEGSKA (reference sequence). The CDR3 is 14 amino acids. The chain's CDR3 is CSARDQGGSKLQYF. The CDR3 DNA sequence: TGCAGTGCTAGAGATCAGGGCGGGAGTAAGTTGCAGTACTTC.

The CDR3 loop reads CSAKGLAVTYEQYF. CDR3 in DNA: TGCAGTGCTAAAGGACTAGCGGTGACCTACGAGCAGTACTTC. V is TRBV20-1 and J is TRBJ2-7, with 10 bases identical to TRBD2. Per the germline V gene, CDR1 is DFQATT and CDR2 is SNEGSKA (reference sequence). V was pared by 4 bases and J by 2 bases, with 5 bases of the junction left unmatched. The CDR3 has 14 amino acids.

The CDR3 region has the DNA TGTGCCAGCAGTATACGGGGGACAGGGGGAACAGATACGCAGTATTTT. Amino acids: CASSIRGTGGTDTQYF. V usage is TRBV6-5 and J usage is TRBJ2-3; 11 bases fit TRBD1. Germline CDR1 reads MNHEY; CDR2 reads SVGAGI. V lost 5 bases and J lost 3; bases outside the gene matches: 7. CDR3 size: 16 residues.

This clonotype was observed a handful of times. V gene TRBV12-5 combines with J gene TRBJ1-1; D is unresolved. Germline CDR1 LGHNT, CDR2 FRNRAP. The V end lost 5 bases, the J end lost 11 bases, and 24 bases lay between the germline ends. The CDR3 is made up of 15 amino acids. The CDR3 coding sequence is TGTGCTAGTGGTCCTCCGGTGGCGGGCGGGGTAAGGGCTTTCTTT. This gives the protein CASGPPVAGGVRAFF. The whole variable domain, filled in from reference TRBV12-5 and TRBJ1-1, reads DARVTQTPRHKVTEMGQEVTMRCQPILGHNTVFWYRQTMMQGLELLAYFRNRAPLDDSGMPKDRFSAEMPDATLATLKIQPSEPRDSAVYFCASGPPVAGGVRAFFGQGTRLTVV.

This clonotype came up many times. The V and J genes are TRBV7-8 and TRBJ2-7; 12 positions match TRBD2. The germline CDR1 and CDR2 sequences are SGHVS and FQNEAQ. The junction had 2 bases not matched to a gene; V was cut back by 1 base and J by 1 base. The CDR3 contains 16 residues. CDR3 coding DNA: TGTGCCAGCAGCTTAGGCCTAGCGGGAGGGTCCTACGAGCAGTACTTC. Encoded protein: CASSLGLAGGSYEQYF.

This clonotype was seen a few times. The chain combines TRBV6-6 with TRBJ2-7, with 9 bases fitting TRBD2. The V and J ends lost 0 bases and 10 bases, in that order; junction bases with no gene match: 4. The CDR3 sequence is 13 residues long. Germline V gives CDR1 MNHNY, CDR2 SVGAGI (reference sequence). The CDR3 spells CASSYSPSGAQYF. As DNA, the CDR3 is TGTGCCAGCAGTTACTCCCCTAGCGGGGCCCAGTACTTC.

This clonotype occurred a few times. The chain uses TRBV12-3 or TRBV12-4 and TRBJ2-1, with 7 bases aligning to TRBD2. The CDR3 extends over 15 amino acids. With V trimmed by 7 bases and J by 3 bases, 9 bases remained unmatched. In DNA form, the CDR3 reads TGTGCCAGCACCGGTCTGGGGGGGGGCTACAATGAGCAGTTCTTC. Translation gives CASTGLGGGYNEQFF.

The gene calls are TRBV7-2 and TRBJ1-4; D gene unclear. This CDR3 is built from 13 residues. V was shortened by 5 bases and J by 3 bases, with 7 bases between the two germline ends. Germline CDR1 is SGHTA and CDR2 is FQGNSA. The chain's CDR3 is CASSGGANEKLFF. For the CDR3, the DNA is TGTGCCAGCAGCGGCGGCGCTAATGAAAAACTGTTTTTT.

This clonotype was observed a handful of times. The chain couples TRBV4-3 to TRBJ2-7; D unresolved. Between the trimmed V and J ends, which lost 1 base and 6 bases, there was a span of 10 bases. There are 13 residues in the CDR3. CDR1 is LGHNA and CDR2 is YSLEER in the germline V gene. CDR3 bases: TGCGCCAGCAGCCAAGCCCTGCTTGGCGAGCAGTACTTC. Its translation is CASSQALLGEQYF.

There are a few counts of this clonotype. V usage is TRBV29-1 and J usage is TRBJ1-4; D uncertain. The germline gives CDR1 SQVTM, CDR2 ANQGSEA. The CDR3 has 14 residues. The CDR3 is CSFGLGSNNEKLFF. CDR3 nucleotides: TGCAGTTTCGGTTTAGGGAGTAATAATGAAAAACTGTTTTTT. The full variable domain, in which reference TRBV29-1 and TRBJ1-4 provide the parts outside the CDR3, is SAVISQKPSRDICQRGTSLTIQCQVDSQVTMMFWYRQQPGQSLTLIATANQGSEATYESGFVIDKFPISRPNLTFSTLTVSNMSPEDSSIYLCSFGLGSNNEKLFFGSGTQLSVL.

The rearrangement joins TRBV5-6 to TRBJ1-1; D is perhaps TRBD1 (5 bases). V lost 4 bases, J lost 1 base, and 20 bases lay in between. Germline V gene lookup returns CDR1 SGHDT and CDR2 YYEEEE. The CDR3 has 17 amino acids. The CDR3 bases are TGTGCCAGCAGCGGACTATTAGAGGGGCTTAAGAACACTGAAGCTTTCTTT. This codes for CASSGLLEGLKNTEAFF.

The chain links TRBV7-2 to TRBJ2-1, with D uncertain. CDR3 size: 14 residues. The V gene's germline CDR1 is SGHTA and CDR2 FQGNSA. V dropped 1 base and J dropped 4 bases, with 8 bases sitting between them. CDR3 sequence: CASSLESVYNEQFF. The CDR3 coding sequence is TGTGCCAGCAGCTTAGAATCGGTTTACAATGAGCAGTTCTTC.

The table lists this clonotype with a few counts. The chain uses TRBV5-1 and TRBJ1-4; D gene uncertain. Germline CDR1 SGHRS, CDR2 YFSETQ. V lost 6 bases, J lost 0 bases, and 12 bases lay in between. There are 15 residues in the CDR3. The CDR3 region has the DNA TGCGCCAGCACCGGTGTCTCTGCAACTAATGAAAAACTGTTTTTT. Its protein product is CASTGVSATNEKLFF.

The chain couples TRBV29-1 to TRBJ2-7; D uncertain. Germline CDR1 reads SQVTM; CDR2 reads ANQGSEA. V shed 6 bases and J shed 7 bases, with 16 bases lying between them. There are 12 residues in the CDR3. The DNA of the CDR3 is TGCAGCGTGGATTTTAACTTGGGGGAGCAGTACTTC. Its translation: CSVDFNLGEQYF.

This chain uses TRBV5-1 with TRBJ2-2; 15 positions match TRBD2. Germline loops: CDR1 SGHRS, CDR2 YFSETQ. The ends lost 0 bases at V and 7 bases at J; junction bases unmatched: 4. This CDR3 has 17 residues. The CDR3 region is CASSLGTSGRAIGELFF. Here the CDR3 DNA reads TGCGCCAGCAGCTTGGGGACTAGCGGGAGGGCCATCGGGGAGCTGTTTTTT.

This clonotype appeared many times. This chain links TRBV7-2 with TRBJ1-2, with D possibly being TRBD1 (6 bases). Germline V CDR1 and CDR2: SGHTA, FQGNSA. The V and J ends lost 3 bases and 4 bases respectively, with 15 bases between them. The CDR3 spans 15 residues. CDR3 DNA: TGTGCCAGCAGCTTTCCCAGGGGCAATATCTATGGCTACACCTTC. It is translated as CASSFPRGNIYGYTF.